A single sample is the source of the 27 T cell receptor beta chains below, sequenced in a study of cytomegalovirus exposure and HLA in healthy donors (dated by TCRdb to about 2017). The library was made by the immunoSEQ multiplex PCR assay. The multiplex PCR relied on a mix of 60 forward primers for TCR Vbeta segments and 13 reverse primers for TCR Jbeta segments. TCRdb took this table from immuneACCESS and kept in-frame rearrangements with V and J called. Such tables lack part of the clones; where checked against another copy, unresolved V genes explain under half of the gap, and the rest is unexplained. The sample table holds 75,000 to 95,000 clones, of which 78% were seen once. The top ten clones comprise 4.4% of the sample. Sequenced material: PBMCs. The receptors originated from a male donor in good health and CMV-seropositive.

This clone occurred many times. This chain joins TRBV2 and TRBJ1-2; D may be TRBD1 (5 bases). The germline V gene has CDR1 SNHLY and CDR2 FYNNEI. This CDR3 has 13 amino acids. V was cut by 3 bases and J by 8 bases, with 13 bases left in between. The DNA of the CDR3 is TGTGCCAGCAGTGATACAGGCCTCCAGGGCTACACCTTC. Encoded protein: CASSDTGLQGYTF.

This clone was counted a few times. The chain is built from TRBV27 and TRBJ2-1, with 7 bases identical to TRBD1. Losses at the gene ends were 2 bases for V and 6 bases for J; bases not matched to a gene: 7. CDR1 is MNHEY, CDR2 SMNVEV, per germline (reference sequence). This CDR3 has 15 residues. The CDR3 region has the DNA TGTGCCAGCAGTTTACGACGGACAGGTTCCAATGAGCAGTTCTTC. It specifies CASSLRRTGSNEQFF.

The genes are TRBV9 and TRBJ2-5; 12 nucleotides line up with TRBD1. Trimming at V came to 3 bases and at J to 5 bases, leaving 5 bases not matched to a gene. The CDR3 consists of 15 residues. Germline V gene sequence: CDR1 SGDLS, CDR2 YYNGEE. The CDR3 protein is CASSEGQGAGETQYF. CDR3 sequence (DNA): TGTGCCAGCAGCGAGGGACAGGGGGCTGGGGAGACCCAGTACTTC.

This clone was seen a few times. The rearrangement uses TRBV27 and TRBJ2-1; 9 nucleotides line up with TRBD2. Trimming cost V 2 bases and J 1 base; bases outside gene matches: 3. This CDR3 spans 16 amino acids. Germline V CDR1 and CDR2: MNHEY, SMNVEV (reference sequence). DNA for the CDR3: TGTGCCAGCAGTTTACGGAGCGGGAGGTCCTACAATGAGCAGTTCTTC. It specifies CASSLRSGRSYNEQFF.

This sequence joins TRBV7-9 and TRBJ2-1; D is possibly TRBD2 (6 bases). Trimming took 5 bases from V and 1 from J, leaving 15 bases between them. The V gene's germline CDR1 is SEHNR and CDR2 FQNEAQ (reference sequence). The CDR3 has 16 residues. In nucleotides, the CDR3 is TGTGCCAGCAGCGGCCGGGGGACTTTTTCCTACAATGAGCAGTTCTTC. Translation gives CASSGRGTFSYNEQFF.

The chain carries TRBV27 and TRBJ2-7, with TRBD1 matching 9 bases. J gave up 5 bases and V 3 bases, and 5 bases lay outside the gene matches. Germline values: CDR1 MNHEY, CDR2 SMNVEV (reference sequence). This CDR3 comprises 14 residues. CDR3 residues: CASSFGQGKNEQYF. The CDR3 coding sequence is TGTGCCAGCAGTTTCGGACAGGGGAAGAACGAGCAGTACTTC.

V is TRBV10-2 and J is TRBJ2-7, with TRBD1 matching over 11 bases. CDR3 length equals 16 residues. J gave up 7 bases and V 0 bases, and 8 bases lay outside the gene matches. The germline CDR1 and CDR2 sequences are WSHSY and SAAADI. CDR3 coding DNA: TGCGCCAGCAGTGAGTCGAGCGGGACAGGGGGACGTGAGCAGTACTTC. This translates into CASSESSGTGGREQYF.

V and J are TRBV18 and TRBJ2-1; 8 bases are shared with TRBD2. CDR3 length: 17 amino acids. With V trimmed by 2 bases and J by 2 bases, 8 bases remained unmatched. Germline V gives CDR1 KGHSH, CDR2 LQKENI. The CDR3 region has the DNA TGTGCCAGCTCACCAAATACCACTAGCGGTACCTACAATGAGCAGTTCTTC. It is translated as CASSPNTTSGTYNEQFF.

The rearrangement links TRBV7-9 to TRBJ2-7; TRBD1 matches 7 bases. Germline V gene data show CDR1 as SEHNR and CDR2 as FQNEAQ (reference sequence). J was trimmed by 0 bases and V by 4 bases; bases with no gene match: 6. The CDR3 spans 15 residues. CDR3 sequence reads: CASSSIRDSSYEQYF. The CDR3 bases are TGTGCCAGCAGCTCAATCCGGGACAGCTCCTACGAGCAGTACTTC. Full variable domain (remainder filled in from reference TRBV7-9 and TRBJ2-7): DTGVSQNPRHKITKRGQNVTFRCDPISEHNRLYWYRQTLGQGPEFLTYFQNEAQLEKSRLLSDRFSAERPKGSFSTLEIQRTEQGDSAMYLCASSSIRDSSYEQYFGPGTRLTVT.

This sequence joins TRBV28 and TRBJ1-6; 10 positions agree with TRBD1. The CDR3 sequence is 16 residues long. V trimming: 5 bases; J trimming: 7 bases; junction bases outside the gene matches: 8. Germline CDR1 reads MDHEN; CDR2 reads SYDVKM. The chain's CDR3 is CASSLGTGDWNSPLHF. The CDR3 DNA follows: TGTGCCAGCAGTCTCGGGACAGGGGATTGGAATTCACCCCTCCACTTT.

Here the CDR3 reads CASSSYFTRMEQYF. The CDR3 bases are TGTGCCAGCAGTTCGTATTTTACCAGGATGGAGCAGTACTTC. The V gene is TRBV28, the J gene TRBJ2-7; D uncertain. CDR3 length: 14 amino acids. CDR1 is MDHEN and CDR2 is SYDVKM in the germline V gene. V was shortened by 4 bases and J by 7 bases, with 17 bases between the two germline ends.

The chain uses TRBV7-8 and TRBJ2-7, with a tentative D call TRBD2 (6 bases). Germline V lookup: CDR1 SGHVS, CDR2 FQNEAQ. Trimming cost V 5 bases and J 3 bases, with 11 bases left between them. The length of the CDR3 is 13 residues. This CDR3 reads CASSAGRFYEQYF. The CDR3, as DNA: TGTGCCAGCAGCGCGGGACGCTTCTACGAGCAGTACTTC.

This chain joins TRBV28 and TRBJ2-1; D might be TRBD2 (6 bases). V shed 3 bases and J shed 8 bases, with 20 bases lying between them. The CDR3 loop spans 16 amino acids. The germline V gene has CDR1 MDHEN and CDR2 SYDVKM. CDR3 bases: TGTGCCAGCAGTTTTGGCCTAAACACTAGCCCCGATGAGCAGTTCTTC. Amino acid sequence: CASSFGLNTSPDEQFF.

Only one count was recorded for this clone. The gene calls are TRBV30 and TRBJ2-5; 11 bases line up with TRBD2. Matching the DNA end better, TRBJ2-7 makes the J call doubtful. From germline, CDR1 is GTSNPN and CDR2 SVGIG (reference sequence). This CDR3 is 14 amino acids long. The DNA for the CDR3 is TGTGCCTGGAGTGCTGGACTAGCGGGCTACGAGCAGTACTTC. It codes for CAWSAGLAGYEQYF.

The V gene is TRBV18, the J gene TRBJ2-5; 11 nucleotides match TRBD2. The V gene end was trimmed by 4 bases and the J gene end by 2 bases; junction bases not matched to a gene: 3. The germline CDR1 and CDR2 sequences are KGHSH and LQKENI. This CDR3 has 15 amino acids. The CDR3 DNA reads as TGTGCCAGCTCACTCGGGACTAGCGGACAAGAGACCCAGTACTTC. Protein sequence: CASSLGTSGQETQYF.

The chain couples TRBV27 to TRBJ1-1; 8 bases fit TRBD1. This CDR3 contains 14 residues. V lost 6 bases, J lost 5 bases, and 8 bases stayed unmatched. CDR1 and CDR2 from the germline V gene are MNHEY and SMNVEV (reference sequence). The CDR3: CASSITGGGTEAFF. The CDR3 DNA reads TGTGCCAGCAGCATAACAGGGGGGGGGACTGAAGCTTTCTTT.

This clone was detected only a few times. This chain uses TRBV2 with TRBJ2-7, with a possible D match to TRBD1 (6 bases). The CDR3 has 14 residues. Trimming cost V 4 bases and J 2 bases, with 12 bases left between them. Looked up from germline, CDR1 is SNHLY and CDR2 is FYNNEI. The CDR3 DNA follows: TGTGCCAGCAGTGCTGGGGGCCCAACCTACGAGCAGTACTTC. Amino acids: CASSAGGPTYEQYF. Using reference TRBV2 and TRBJ2-7 for the parts outside the CDR3, the full variable domain is EPEVTQTPSHQVTQMGQEVILRCVPISNHLYFYWYRQILGQKVEFLVSFYNNEISEKSEIFDDQFSVERPDGSNFTLKIRSTKLEDSAMYFCASSAGGPTYEQYFGPGTRLTVT.

This chain uses TRBV5-1 with TRBJ2-5; 8 bases are shared with TRBD1. The ends lost 0 bases at V and 1 base at J; junction bases unmatched: 8. The germline gives CDR1 SGHRS, CDR2 YFSETQ. The CDR3 sequence is 17 residues long. The CDR3 spells CASSLALRQGLQETQYF. The CDR3 nucleotides read TGCGCCAGCAGCTTGGCCCTCAGACAGGGGCTCCAAGAGACCCAGTACTTC.

The chain is built from TRBV19 and TRBJ1-1, with 8 positions matching TRBD1. The CDR3 extends over 15 amino acids. Trimming cost V 4 bases and J 3 bases; bases outside gene matches: 7. Germline V gives CDR1 LNHDA, CDR2 SQIVND (reference sequence). The CDR3 region is CASSKDRALDTEAFF. The CDR3 region has the DNA TGTGCCAGTAGTAAGGACAGGGCCCTGGACACTGAAGCTTTCTTT.

The chain carries TRBV5-5 and TRBJ1-1, with D perhaps matching TRBD1 (5 bases). CDR3 size: 17 residues. The V end lost 0 bases, the J end lost 3 bases, and 18 bases lay between the germline ends. The germline gives CDR1 SGHKS, CDR2 YYEKEE (reference sequence). The CDR3 reads CASSLVVWGGRDTEAFF. Here the CDR3 DNA reads TGTGCCAGCAGCTTGGTGGTTTGGGGGGGTCGGGACACTGAAGCTTTCTTT.

The chain employs TRBV28 and TRBJ2-7; 8 bases align to TRBD1. The CDR3 is 14 amino acids. Germline CDR1 reads MDHEN; CDR2 reads SYDVKM. J lost 3 bases, V lost 3 bases, and 4 bases had no gene match. The CDR3 here is CASSFDRGIYEQYF. CDR3 sequence (DNA): TGTGCCAGCAGTTTTGACAGGGGCATCTACGAGCAGTACTTC.

V usage is TRBV6-5 and J usage is TRBJ1-1, with D perhaps TRBD1 (5 bases). CDR1 and CDR2 from the germline V gene are MNHEY and SVGAGI. With 10 bases removed from V and 4 bases from J, the gap between germline ends came to 13 bases. The CDR3 is made up of 12 amino acids. The CDR3 here is CATRWGGTEAFF. The CDR3 DNA reads as TGTGCCACCAGGTGGGGGGGCACTGAAGCTTTCTTT.

The V call is TRBV27, the J call TRBJ1-2; 8 nucleotides match TRBD1. With 5 bases clipped from V and 8 bases from J, the junction kept 13 bases outside the gene matches. Germline loops: CDR1 MNHEY, CDR2 SMNVEV (reference sequence). The CDR3 totals 15 residues. The CDR3 DNA is TGTGCCAGCAGTACCTTGGGGCAGGGGGCGGGCGGCTACACCTTC. Its protein product is CASSTLGQGAGGYTF.

The rearrangement links TRBV28 to TRBJ1-6; D is possibly TRBD1 (6 bases). Germline CDR1 MDHEN, CDR2 SYDVKM. V lost 7 bases and J lost 3, with 16 bases in between. The CDR3 is 16 residues long. CDR3 in DNA: TGTGCCAGCAACCCCCTGGGGGCGGACTATAATTCACCCCTCCACTTT. It specifies CASNPLGADYNSPLHF.

This clone was counted between two and nine times. The sample holds other DNA sequences that translate to the same CDR3. V gene TRBV4-1 combines with J gene TRBJ2-1, with unresolved D. This CDR3 contains 12 residues. The V end lost 1 base, the J end lost 10 bases, and 8 bases lay between the germline ends. Germline V gene data show CDR1 as MGHRA and CDR2 as YSYEKL. CDR3 nucleotide sequence: TGCGCCAGCAGCCAAGCAGGTAACGAGCAGTTCTTC. Translation: CASSQAGNEQFF.

J is TRBJ1-2 and V is TRBV2; 7 nucleotides align to TRBD1. V trimming: 0 bases; J trimming: 4 bases; junction bases outside the gene matches: 5. The CDR3 consists of 15 residues. CDR1 is SNHLY, CDR2 FYNNEI, per germline. The CDR3, as DNA: TGTGCCAGCAGTGAAGCGTGGGACAGCCCCTATGGCTACACCTTC. Translated: CASSEAWDSPYGYTF.

This sequence joins TRBV9 and TRBJ2-4; 7 bases match TRBD2. V shed 5 bases and J 1 base; nucleotides not matched to a gene: 6. Germline CDR1 SGDLS, CDR2 YYNGEE. The length of the CDR3 is 15 residues. In DNA, the CDR3 is TGTGCCAGCAGTGGGGGAGGGGTGGCCAAAAACATTCAGTACTTC. Translated: CASSGGGVAKNIQYF.